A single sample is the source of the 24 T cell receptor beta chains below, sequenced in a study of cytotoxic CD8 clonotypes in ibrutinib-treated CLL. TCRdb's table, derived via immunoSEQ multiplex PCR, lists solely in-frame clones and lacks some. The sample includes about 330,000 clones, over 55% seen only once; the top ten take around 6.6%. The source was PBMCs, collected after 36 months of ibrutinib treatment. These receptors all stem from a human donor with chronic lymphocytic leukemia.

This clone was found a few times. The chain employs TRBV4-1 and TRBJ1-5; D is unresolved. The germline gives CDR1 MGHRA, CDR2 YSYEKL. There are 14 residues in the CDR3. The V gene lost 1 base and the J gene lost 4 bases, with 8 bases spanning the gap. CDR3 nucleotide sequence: TGCGCCAGCAGCCAAGGAACAGCTAATCAGCCCCAGCATTTT. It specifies CASSQGTANQPQHF.

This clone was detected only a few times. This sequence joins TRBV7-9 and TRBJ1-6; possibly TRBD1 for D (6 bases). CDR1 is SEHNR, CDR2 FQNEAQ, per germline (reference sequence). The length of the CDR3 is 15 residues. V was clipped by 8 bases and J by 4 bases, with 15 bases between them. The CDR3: CASGHRDSYNSPLHF. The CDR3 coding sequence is TGTGCCAGCGGGCACAGGGATTCGTATAATTCACCCCTCCACTTT.

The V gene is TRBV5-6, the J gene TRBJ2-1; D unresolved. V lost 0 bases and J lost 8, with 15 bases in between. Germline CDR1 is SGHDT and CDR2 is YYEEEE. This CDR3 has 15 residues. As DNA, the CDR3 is TGTGCCAGCAGCTTGGCCGGCGTTAGCCCTCATGAGCAGTTCTTC. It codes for CASSLAGVSPHEQFF.

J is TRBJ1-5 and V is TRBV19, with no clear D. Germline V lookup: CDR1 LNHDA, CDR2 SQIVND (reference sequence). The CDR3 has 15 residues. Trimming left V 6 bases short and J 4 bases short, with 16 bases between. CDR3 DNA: TGTGCCAGTAGCGTCTTTCGGGGATTTAATCAGCCCCAGCATTTT. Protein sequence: CASSVFRGFNQPQHF.

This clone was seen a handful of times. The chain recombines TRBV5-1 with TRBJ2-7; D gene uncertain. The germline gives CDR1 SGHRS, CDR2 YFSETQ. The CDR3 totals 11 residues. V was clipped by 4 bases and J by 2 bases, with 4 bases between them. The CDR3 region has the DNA TGCGCCAGCAGCAACACCTACGAGCAGTACTTC. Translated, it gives CASSNTYEQYF.

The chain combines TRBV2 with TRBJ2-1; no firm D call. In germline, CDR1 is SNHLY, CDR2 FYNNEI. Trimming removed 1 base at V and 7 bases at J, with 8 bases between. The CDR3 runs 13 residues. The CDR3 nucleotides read TGTGCCAGCAGTGAAGGGGCGTATAATGAGCAGTTCTTC. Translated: CASSEGAYNEQFF.

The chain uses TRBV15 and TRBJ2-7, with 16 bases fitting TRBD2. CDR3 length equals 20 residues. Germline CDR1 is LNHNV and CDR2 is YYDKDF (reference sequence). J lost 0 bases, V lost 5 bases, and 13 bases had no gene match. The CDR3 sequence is CATSPKVGTSGGASSYEQYF. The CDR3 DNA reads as TGTGCCACCAGCCCAAAGGTTGGGACTAGCGGGGGGGCTTCCTCCTACGAGCAGTACTTC.

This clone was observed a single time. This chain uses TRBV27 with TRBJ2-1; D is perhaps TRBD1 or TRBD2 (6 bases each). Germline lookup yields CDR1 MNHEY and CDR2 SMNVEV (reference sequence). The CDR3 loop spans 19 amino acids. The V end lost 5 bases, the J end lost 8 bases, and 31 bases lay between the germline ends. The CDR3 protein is CASSALPGAWEYPGDEQFF. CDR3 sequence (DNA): TGTGCCAGCAGTGCCTTACCGGGGGCGTGGGAGTACCCGGGGGATGAGCAGTTCTTC.

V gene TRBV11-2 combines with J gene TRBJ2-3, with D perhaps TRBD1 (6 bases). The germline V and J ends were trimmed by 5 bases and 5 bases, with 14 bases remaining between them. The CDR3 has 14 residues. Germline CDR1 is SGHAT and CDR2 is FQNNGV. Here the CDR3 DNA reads TGTGCCAGCAGCATCTTACCAGGGGTAGATACGCAGTATTTT. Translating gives CASSILPGVDTQYF.

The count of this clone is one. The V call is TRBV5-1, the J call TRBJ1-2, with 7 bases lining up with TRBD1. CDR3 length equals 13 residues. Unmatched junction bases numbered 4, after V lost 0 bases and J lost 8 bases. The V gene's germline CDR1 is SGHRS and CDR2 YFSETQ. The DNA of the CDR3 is TGCGCCAGCAGCTTGGTGTCAGGGGGAGGCTACACCTTC. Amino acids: CASSLVSGGGYTF.

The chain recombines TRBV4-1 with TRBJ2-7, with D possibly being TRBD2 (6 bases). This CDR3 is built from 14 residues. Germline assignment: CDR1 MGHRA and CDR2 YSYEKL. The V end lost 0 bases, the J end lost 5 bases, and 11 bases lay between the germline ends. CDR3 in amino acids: CASSQDLRGNEQYF. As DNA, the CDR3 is TGCGCCAGCAGCCAAGATTTGCGGGGAAACGAGCAGTACTTC.

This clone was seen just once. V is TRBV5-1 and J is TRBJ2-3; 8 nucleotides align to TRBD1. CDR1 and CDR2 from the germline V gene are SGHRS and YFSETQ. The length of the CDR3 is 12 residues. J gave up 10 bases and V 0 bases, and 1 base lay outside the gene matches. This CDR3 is CASSLGTGSQYF. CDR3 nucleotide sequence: TGCGCCAGCAGCTTGGGGACAGGGTCGCAGTATTTT. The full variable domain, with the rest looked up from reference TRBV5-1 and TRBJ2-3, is KAGVTQTPRYLIKTRGQQVTLSCSPISGHRSVSWYQQTPGQGLQFLFEYFSETQRNKGNFPGRFSGRQFSNSRSEMNVSTLELGDSALYLCASSLGTGSQYFGPGTRLTVL.

The CDR3 DNA sequence: TGTGCCAGTAGTAAATTTGTGACAGGGGGCAGGGAGACCCAGTACTTC. Its translation is CASSKFVTGGRETQYF. This rearrangement joins TRBV19 to TRBJ2-5, with TRBD1 matching 10 bases. Germline CDR1 and CDR2: LNHDA and SQIVND (reference sequence). Losses at the gene ends were 4 bases for V and 5 bases for J; bases not matched to a gene: 10. This CDR3 region has 16 residues.

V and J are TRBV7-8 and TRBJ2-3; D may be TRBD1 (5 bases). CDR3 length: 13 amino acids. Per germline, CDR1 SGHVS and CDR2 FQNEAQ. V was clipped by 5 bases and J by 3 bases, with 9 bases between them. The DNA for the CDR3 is TGTGCCAGCAGCAGGGGTTGGACAGATACGCAGTATTTT. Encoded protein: CASSRGWTDTQYF.

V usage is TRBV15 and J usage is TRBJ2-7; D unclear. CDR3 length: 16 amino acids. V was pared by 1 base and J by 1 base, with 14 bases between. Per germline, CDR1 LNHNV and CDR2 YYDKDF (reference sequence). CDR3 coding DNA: TGTGCCACCAGCAGAGCCAGTTGGGCGCGGTCCTACGAGCAGTACTTC. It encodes CATSRASWARSYEQYF.

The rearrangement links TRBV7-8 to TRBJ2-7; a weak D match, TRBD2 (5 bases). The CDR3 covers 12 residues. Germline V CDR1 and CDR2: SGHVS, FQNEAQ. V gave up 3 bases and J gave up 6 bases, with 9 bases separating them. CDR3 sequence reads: CASSFGNAEQYF. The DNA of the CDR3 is TGTGCCAGCAGCTTCGGGAATGCCGAGCAGTACTTC. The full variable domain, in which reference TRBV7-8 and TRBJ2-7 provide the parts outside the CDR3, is GAGVSQSPRYKVAKRGQDVALRCDPISGHVSLFWYQQALGQGPEFLTYFQNEAQLDKSGLPSDRFFAERPEGSVSTLKIQRTQQEDSAVYLCASSFGNAEQYFGPGTRLTVT.

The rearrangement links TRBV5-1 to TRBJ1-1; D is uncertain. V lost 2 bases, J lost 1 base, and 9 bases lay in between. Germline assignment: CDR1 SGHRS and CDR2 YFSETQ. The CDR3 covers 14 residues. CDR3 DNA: TGCGCCAGCAGCTTTCGGAGGCCGAACACTGAAGCTTTCTTT. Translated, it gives CASSFRRPNTEAFF.

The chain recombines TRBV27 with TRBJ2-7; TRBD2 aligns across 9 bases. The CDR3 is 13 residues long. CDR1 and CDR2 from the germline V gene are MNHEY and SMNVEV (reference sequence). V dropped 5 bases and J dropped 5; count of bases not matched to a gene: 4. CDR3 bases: TGTGCCAGCAGTCTTAGCGGGAGAAACGAGCAGTACTTC. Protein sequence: CASSLSGRNEQYF.

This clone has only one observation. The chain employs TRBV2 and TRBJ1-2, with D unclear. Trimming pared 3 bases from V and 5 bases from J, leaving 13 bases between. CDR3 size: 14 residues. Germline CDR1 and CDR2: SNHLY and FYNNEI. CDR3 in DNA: TGTGCCAGCAGTGAGCTCCCCGGTACTTATGGCTACACCTTC. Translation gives CASSELPGTYGYTF.

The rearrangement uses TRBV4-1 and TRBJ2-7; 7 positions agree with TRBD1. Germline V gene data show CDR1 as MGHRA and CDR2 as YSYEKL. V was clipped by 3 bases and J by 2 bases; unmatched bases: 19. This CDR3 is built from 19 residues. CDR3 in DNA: TGCGCCAGCAGCCACATCAAAAGGGGGTGGCGGACAGGAACCTACGAGCAGTACTTC. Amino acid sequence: CASSHIKRGWRTGTYEQYF.

CDR3 protein: CASKLAGYYGYTF. The CDR3 DNA sequence: TGTGCCAGCAAGTTGGCAGGCTACTATGGCTACACCTTC. The rearrangement uses TRBV6-1 and TRBJ1-2, with no clear D. There are 13 residues in the CDR3. Deletions cut 7 bases from V and 3 bases from J, with 12 bases between. From germline, CDR1 is MNHNS and CDR2 SASEGT.

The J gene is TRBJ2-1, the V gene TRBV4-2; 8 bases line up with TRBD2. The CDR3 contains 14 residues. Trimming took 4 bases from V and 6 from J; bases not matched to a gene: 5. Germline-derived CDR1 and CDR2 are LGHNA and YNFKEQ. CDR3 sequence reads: CASSLSGGGNEQFF. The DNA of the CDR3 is TGTGCCAGCAGCCTCTCCGGGGGGGGCAATGAGCAGTTCTTC.

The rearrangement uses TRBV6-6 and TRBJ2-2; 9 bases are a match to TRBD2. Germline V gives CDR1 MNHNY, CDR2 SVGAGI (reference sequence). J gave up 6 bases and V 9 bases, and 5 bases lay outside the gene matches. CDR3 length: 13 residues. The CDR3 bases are TGTGCCAGTCTACAGCGGGAGGCCGGGGAGCTGTTTTTT. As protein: CASLQREAGELFF.

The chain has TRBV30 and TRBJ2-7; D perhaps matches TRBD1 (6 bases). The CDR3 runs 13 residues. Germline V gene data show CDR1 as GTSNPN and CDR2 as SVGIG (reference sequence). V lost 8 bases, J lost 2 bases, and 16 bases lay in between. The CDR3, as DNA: TGTGCCCGAACAGGGTGGGAAGCCTACGAGCAGTACTTC. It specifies CARTGWEAYEQYF.